The 2 T cell receptor beta chains in this list originate from one sample, sequenced in a study of blood T cell repertoires in COVID-19. The table came from immunoSEQ multiplex PCR; TCRdb's copy has only in-frame clones and leaves some out. The table shows 95,000 to 150,000 clones, with around 83% occurring only once. The sequenced sample consisted of peripheral blood. Receptor source: a man older than 75 with active or convalescent COVID-19.

This clone was detected only a few times. V usage is TRBV5-6 and J usage is TRBJ1-5; 10 nucleotides line up with TRBD1. Germline lookup yields CDR1 SGHDT and CDR2 YYEEEE. The CDR3 totals 15 residues. V lost 4 bases and J lost 6; bases outside the gene matches: 7. CDR3 loop: CASSTTGGGGQPQHF. The CDR3, as DNA: TGTGCCAGCAGCACGACAGGGGGCGGCGGTCAGCCCCAGCATTTT.

The rearrangement joins TRBV5-1 to TRBJ1-6; 10 bases are shared with TRBD1. The ends lost 0 bases at V and 9 bases at J; junction bases unmatched: 6. Germline CDR1 is SGHRS and CDR2 is YFSETQ. CDR3 length: 16 amino acids. The CDR3 nucleotides are TGCGCCAGCAGCTTGGGATCCGGGACAGGGGCTTCACCCCTCCACTTT. Protein product: CASSLGSGTGASPLHF.